Below, 6 T cell receptor beta chains from the same sample are listed, as sequenced in a study of shared clonotypes between healthy human individuals. TCRdb keeps only in-frame clones here, not all; method: immunoSEQ multiplex PCR. This table holds about 460,000 clones, 77% found once. What was sequenced was PBMCs. These receptors originate from a middle-aged woman in good health. Some clones in this sample may be carry-over from other donors' samples.

The chain carries TRBV6-4 and TRBJ2-3; 8 nucleotides line up with TRBD2. From germline, CDR1 is MRHNA and CDR2 SNTAGT. With 4 bases clipped from V and 5 bases from J, the junction kept 8 bases outside the gene matches. This CDR3 is 15 amino acids long. The CDR3: CASSAAGEAVDTQYF. The CDR3, as DNA: TGTGCCAGCAGTGCAGCGGGAGAGGCTGTAGATACGCAGTATTTT.

The genes are TRBV6-1 and TRBJ2-3; D is tentatively TRBD1 or TRBD2 (5 bases each). This CDR3 contains 15 residues. In germline, CDR1 is MNHNS, CDR2 SASEGT. Trimming took off 4 bases at V and 1 base at J, with 12 bases between the two ends. As DNA, the CDR3 is TGTGCCAGCAGTGTTTTGACAGCGGGCACAGATACGCAGTATTTT. Amino acids: CASSVLTAGTDTQYF.

This clone has at least ten counts. The chain has TRBV28 and TRBJ1-3; D is uncertain. The CDR3 contains 12 residues. Trimming removed 6 bases at V and 4 bases at J, with 7 bases between. CDR1 and CDR2 from the germline V gene are MDHEN and SYDVKM. The CDR3 protein is CASRQKGNTIYF. In DNA form, the CDR3 reads TGTGCCAGCAGACAGAAGGGAAACACCATATATTTT.

This clone has a handful of counts. The chain recombines TRBV28 with TRBJ2-7; D call uncertain. CDR1 and CDR2 (germline): MDHEN, SYDVKM. The CDR3 extends over 11 amino acids. V was pared by 2 bases and J by 5 bases, with 4 bases between. In DNA form, the CDR3 reads TGTGCCAGCAGTTTAAGGGACGAGCAGTACTTC. Residues: CASSLRDEQYF.

This clone came up once. The gene calls are TRBV6-1 and TRBJ1-2; a possible D gene is TRBD1 (5 bases). Germline-derived CDR1 and CDR2 are MNHNS and SASEGT. The CDR3 runs to 17 residues. The V and J ends lost 2 bases and 1 base respectively, with 17 bases between them. The CDR3 nucleotides read TGTGCCAGCAGTGAAACCCACCGGGGCTCCTTTAACTATGGCTACACCTTC. Residues: CASSETHRGSFNYGYTF.

This sequence joins TRBV18 and TRBJ2-2; 8 bases are a match to TRBD1. The CDR3 is made up of 14 amino acids. Per germline, CDR1 KGHSH and CDR2 LQKENI. V lost 8 bases to trimming and J lost 4 bases; unmatched junction nucleotides: 6. DNA for the CDR3: TGTGCCAGCCGTTTGACAGGGGTCACCGGGGAGCTGTTTTTT. Protein: CASRLTGVTGELFF. Based on the CDR3 plus reference TRBV18 and TRBJ2-2, the full variable domain is NAGVMQNPRHLVRRRGQEARLRCSPMKGHSHVYWYRQLPEEGLKFMVYLQKENIIDESGMPKERFSAEFPKEGPSILRIQQVVRGDSAAYFCASRLTGVTGELFFGEGSRLTVL.